The 24 T cell receptor beta chains presented below share a single source sample, sequenced in a study of technical replicates of blood from a handful of donors (dated by TCRdb to the late 2010s). The method was the immunoSEQ multiplex PCR assay. TCRdb retrieved this table from immuneACCESS and kept in-frame rearrangements only. Not all clones are present; in checked studies, unresolved V genes account for under half, and no reason is known for the remainder. Recorded for this sample are around 80,000 clones; roughly 98% of them occurred a single time. The top ten clones comprise about 0.15% of the sample. Specimen: T cells isolated from PBMCs. The source of these receptors is a human donor in good health.

The chain has TRBV11-3 and TRBJ1-1; possibly TRBD1 for D (6 bases). This CDR3 spans 14 amino acids. V shed 8 bases and J shed 4 bases, with 17 bases lying between them. CDR1 SGHNT and CDR2 YENEEA come from the germline V gene. CDR3 DNA: TGTGCCAGCTTCCAAACGGCGGGGGCCACTGAAGCTTTCTTT. Amino acids: CASFQTAGATEAFF.

This chain joins TRBV7-3 and TRBJ2-1; the match to TRBD2 covers 8 bases. Trimming cost V 5 bases and J 6 bases; bases outside gene matches: 3. This CDR3 comprises 13 residues. The germline CDR1 and CDR2 sequences are SGHTA and FQGTGA. Here the CDR3 DNA reads TGTGCCAGCAGCCCAGGGACTAGCAATGAGCAGTTCTTC. It yields the protein CASSPGTSNEQFF.

This clone came up once. The chain recombines TRBV27 with TRBJ2-5; the match to TRBD2 covers 13 bases. V trimming: 6 bases; J trimming: 4 bases; junction bases outside the gene matches: 11. The CDR3 is 17 residues long. Germline CDR1 reads MNHEY; CDR2 reads SMNVEV (reference sequence). This CDR3 reads CASSRGLAGAVGETQYF. The CDR3, as DNA: TGTGCCAGCAGCCGTGGACTAGCGGGGGCCGTAGGAGAGACCCAGTACTTC.

This chain connects TRBV19 to TRBJ2-7; D gene uncertain. Germline CDR1 is LNHDA and CDR2 is SQIVND (reference sequence). CDR3 length: 13 residues. Trimming cost V 3 bases and J 3 bases, with 9 bases left between them. The chain's CDR3 is CASSIAVLYEQYF. CDR3 DNA sequence: TGTGCCAGTAGTATTGCAGTTCTCTACGAGCAGTACTTC.

The DNA of the CDR3 is TGTGCCAGCAGTTTAAGCCGGGACAGGGAGGGCAACGAGCAGTACTTC. Amino acid sequence: CASSLSRDREGNEQYF. The chain couples TRBV28 to TRBJ2-5, with TRBD1 matching over 9 bases. The end of the DNA fits TRBJ2-7 better, so the J call may be wrong. The CDR3 spans 16 residues. The germline V gene has CDR1 MDHEN and CDR2 SYDVKM.

The CDR3 reads CASSLDGDTIYF. The CDR3 coding sequence is TGCGCCAGCAGCTTGGACGGGGACACCATATATTTT. This chain connects TRBV5-1 to TRBJ1-3; no clear D gene. CDR3 size: 12 residues. Trimming pared 0 bases from V and 8 bases from J, leaving 6 bases between. The germline gives CDR1 SGHRS, CDR2 YFSETQ.

The genes are TRBV7-9 and TRBJ2-7; the match to TRBD1 covers 7 bases. CDR3 length: 15 amino acids. The V gene's germline CDR1 is SEHNR and CDR2 FQNEAQ (reference sequence). J was trimmed by 2 bases and V by 5 bases; bases with no gene match: 9. CDR3 bases: TGTGCCAGCAGCGCAATACAGGGGCGCCCCTACGAGCAGTACTTC. This gives the protein CASSAIQGRPYEQYF.

The genes are TRBV6-5 and TRBJ2-7, with a possible D match to TRBD1 (5 bases). V was clipped by 0 bases and J by 2 bases, with 14 bases between them. Germline assignment: CDR1 MNHEY and CDR2 SVGAGI. CDR3 length equals 16 residues. The CDR3 reads CASSYSGLGRAYEQYF. In DNA, the CDR3 is TGTGCCAGCAGTTACTCGGGGCTGGGAAGGGCCTACGAGCAGTACTTC.

This chain links TRBV7-3 with TRBJ2-1; 12 nucleotides align to TRBD2. Germline assignment: CDR1 SGHTA and CDR2 FQGTGA. The length of the CDR3 is 17 residues. With 2 bases clipped from V and 6 bases from J, the junction kept 8 bases outside the gene matches. CDR3 bases: TGTGCCAGCAGCTTAGCTAGCGGGGGGGCCCTTAGCAATGAGCAGTTCTTC. Translation gives CASSLASGGALSNEQFF.

V and J are TRBV6-1 and TRBJ1-4; TRBD1 aligns across 7 bases. CDR1 and CDR2 (germline): MNHNS, SASEGT. V shed 7 bases, J shed 4 bases, and the junction held 6 bases outside the gene matches. The CDR3 runs to 14 residues. CDR3 region: CASTPTGLNEKLFF. The DNA of the CDR3 is TGTGCCAGCACTCCGACAGGGCTTAATGAAAAACTGTTTTTT.

The genes are TRBV7-9 and TRBJ2-1; 8 bases agree with TRBD2. From germline, CDR1 is SEHNR and CDR2 FQNEAQ (reference sequence). The CDR3 has 15 amino acids. V dropped 0 bases and J dropped 6; count of bases not matched to a gene: 4. This CDR3 reads CASSLARGGSNEQFF. CDR3 bases: TGTGCCAGCAGCTTAGCCCGGGGGGGAAGCAATGAGCAGTTCTTC.

The chain is built from TRBV9 and TRBJ1-4, with 7 positions matching TRBD1. V lost 1 base to trimming and J lost 8 bases; unmatched junction nucleotides: 5. This CDR3 contains 14 residues. Germline V gene lookup returns CDR1 SGDLS and CDR2 YYNGEE. CDR3 nucleotide sequence: TGTGCCAGCAGCGTACACGGGACAGAGGAAAAACTGTTTTTT. As protein: CASSVHGTEEKLFF.

The chain combines TRBV29-1 with TRBJ2-5, with a possible D match to TRBD1 (5 bases). The CDR3 is made up of 18 amino acids. Trimming took off 1 base at V and 1 base at J, with 22 bases between the two ends. Germline values: CDR1 SQVTM, CDR2 ANQGSEA. CDR3 bases: TGCAGCGTTGAAGTGGCCTTGAAACCAGGGTCCTCCCAAGAGACCCAGTACTTC. Translation gives CSVEVALKPGSSQETQYF.

J is TRBJ2-1 and V is TRBV4-1; no clear D gene. Trimming stripped 1 base from V and 6 bases from J, with 10 bases between. Germline V gene data show CDR1 as MGHRA and CDR2 as YSYEKL. This CDR3 spans 14 amino acids. The CDR3 loop reads CASSQGARGNEQFF. The CDR3 DNA reads as TGCGCCAGCAGCCAAGGAGCTCGTGGCAATGAGCAGTTCTTC.

V is TRBV29-1 and J is TRBJ2-5, with D possibly matching TRBD2 (5 bases). The CDR3 consists of 16 residues. Germline V gene sequence: CDR1 SQVTM, CDR2 ANQGSEA. Trimming took off 7 bases at V and 0 bases at J, with 21 bases between the two ends. CDR3 bases: TGCAGCGCTGGCCTAGTGGGAGACCTGAACCAAGAGACCCAGTACTTC. This gives the protein CSAGLVGDLNQETQYF.

This chain links TRBV27 with TRBJ2-5; D not resolved. V was cut by 3 bases and J by 5 bases, with 16 bases left in between. Germline CDR1 MNHEY, CDR2 SMNVEV (reference sequence). There are 15 residues in the CDR3. CDR3 bases: TGTGCCAGCAGTTTCACCCCCCAAGCAGCGGAGACCCAGTACTTC. Its protein is CASSFTPQAAETQYF.

This rearrangement joins TRBV28 to TRBJ1-5; 8 positions match TRBD1. Germline CDR1 MDHEN, CDR2 SYDVKM. The length of the CDR3 is 15 residues. Unmatched junction bases numbered 6, after V lost 5 bases and J lost 3 bases. DNA for the CDR3: TGTGCCAGCAGTCCCGACAGGGGAATCAATCAGCCCCAGCATTTT. It specifies CASSPDRGINQPQHF.

The V and J genes are TRBV28 and TRBJ2-1; 8 nucleotides align to TRBD2. The CDR3 is 14 residues long. Germline CDR1 is MDHEN and CDR2 is SYDVKM. Losses at the gene ends were 6 bases for V and 8 bases for J; bases not matched to a gene: 9. The DNA of the CDR3 is TGTGCCAGCAGCCTCGGGAGGGAGGGCCATGAGCAGTTCTTC. This sequence encodes CASSLGREGHEQFF.

The V gene is TRBV2, the J gene TRBJ1-1; no firm D call. The germline V and J ends were trimmed by 3 bases and 7 bases, with 9 bases remaining between them. Germline assignment: CDR1 SNHLY and CDR2 FYNNEI. The CDR3 spans 12 residues. The CDR3 DNA follows: TGTGCCAGCAGTGACCGCCCCAGTGAAGCTTTCTTT. The encoded protein is CASSDRPSEAFF. Filled out from reference TRBV2 and TRBJ1-1, the complete variable domain reads EPEVTQTPSHQVTQMGQEVILRCVPISNHLYFYWYRQILGQKVEFLVSFYNNEISEKSEIFDDQFSVERPDGSNFTLKIRSTKLEDSAMYFCASSDRPSEAFFGQGTRLTVV.

The chain combines TRBV11-2 with TRBJ1-1, with 7 positions matching TRBD1. Germline trimming cut 5 bases from V and 4 bases from J; bases unmatched to any gene: 10. The CDR3 length is 15 residues. Per the germline V gene, CDR1 is SGHAT and CDR2 is FQNNGV. The CDR3 region is CASSPWTGPITEAFF. The CDR3 region has the DNA TGTGCCAGCAGCCCCTGGACAGGACCGATCACTGAAGCTTTCTTT.

This chain links TRBV7-8 with TRBJ2-6; 10 nucleotides match TRBD1. The CDR3 is 17 residues long. V was clipped by 3 bases and J by 3 bases; unmatched bases: 5. Germline values: CDR1 SGHVS, CDR2 FQNEAQ. This CDR3 is CASSLWTGGGGANVLTF. Written as DNA, the CDR3 is TGTGCCAGCAGCTTGTGGACAGGGGGTGGTGGGGCCAACGTCCTGACTTTC.

This chain joins TRBV5-1 and TRBJ2-2; possibly TRBD2 for D (5 bases). Trimming left V 3 bases short and J 2 bases short, with 8 bases between. This CDR3 contains 14 residues. The germline CDR1 and CDR2 sequences are SGHRS and YFSETQ. CDR3 sequence (DNA): TGCGCCAGCAGCTACCGGACTAACACCGGGGAGCTGTTTTTT. Its translation: CASSYRTNTGELFF.

V gene TRBV2 combines with J gene TRBJ2-7; 7 bases match TRBD2. V was pared by 3 bases and J by 3 bases, with 5 bases of the junction left unmatched. The germline CDR1 and CDR2 sequences are SNHLY and FYNNEI. This CDR3 has 14 residues. As DNA, the CDR3 is TGTGCCAGCAGTGATCAGGGAGGGGTCTACGAGCAGTACTTC. Translation: CASSDQGGVYEQYF.

V gene TRBV7-9 combines with J gene TRBJ1-6; possible D gene TRBD1, 5 bases. Trimming took off 6 bases at V and 7 bases at J, with 7 bases between the two ends. The CDR3 is 12 amino acids. CDR1 and CDR2 (germline): SEHNR, FQNEAQ (reference sequence). CDR3 protein: CASRAGNSPLHF. DNA of the CDR3: TGTGCCAGCAGGGCAGGGAATTCACCCCTCCACTTT.